This TCR beta chain was identified during a study of cytomegalovirus exposure and HLA in healthy donors. Points on this clone: Its antigen is not identified.

The V end was cut by 4 bases, the J end by 2 bases, with 17 bases between. The CDR3 is 16 residues long. Germline V lookup: CDR1 GTSNPN, CDR2 SVGIG (reference sequence). Study outcomes and limitations: Within an earlier analysis, most TCR beta V segments proved productive either about 90% or about 30% of the time. Later genetic work tied a missense DCLRE1C variant to beta-chain V and J trimming. Based on reports, TCR beta sequences accurately predicted HLA-A and HLA-B alleles for most subjects.

Amplification used 60 Vbeta primers and 13 Jbeta primers. Authors' processing steps: Approximately 11 million shared chains were among some 75 million unique TCR beta chains counted in a later analysis. The repertoire was sequenced with immunoSEQ multiplex PCR; TCRdb's copy has only in-frame clones and lacks some. V, J and clone size are those of that table, while D and trimming were read from the DNA. In the table there are approximately 250,000 clones, around 80% of which are singletons. The chain carries TRBV30 and TRBJ2-2; D is uncertain. The TCR originated in a boy between 10 and 17 years old in good health and CMV-seronegative. Sequenced sample: PBMCs. Here the CDR3 reads CAWIQGSASNTGELFF. CDR3 DNA sequence: TGTGCCTGGATCCAAGGCAGCGCATCAAACACCGGGGAGCTGTTTTTT.